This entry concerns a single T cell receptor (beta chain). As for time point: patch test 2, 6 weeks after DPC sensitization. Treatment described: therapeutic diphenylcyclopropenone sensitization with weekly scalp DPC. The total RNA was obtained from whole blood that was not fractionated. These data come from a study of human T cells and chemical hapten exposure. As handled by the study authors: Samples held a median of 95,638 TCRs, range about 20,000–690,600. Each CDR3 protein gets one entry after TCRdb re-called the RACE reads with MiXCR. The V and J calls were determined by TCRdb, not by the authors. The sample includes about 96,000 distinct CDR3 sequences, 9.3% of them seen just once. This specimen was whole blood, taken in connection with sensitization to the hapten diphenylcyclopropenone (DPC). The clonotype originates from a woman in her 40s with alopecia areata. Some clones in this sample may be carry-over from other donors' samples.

The CDR3 DNA reads TGCGCCAGCAGCCGAGGGACAGGGGGAATAGATACGCAGTATTTT. Amino acids: CASSRGTGGIDTQYF. The chain is built from TRBV4-1 and TRBJ2-3, with 11 nucleotides matching TRBD1. CDR3 length: 15 amino acids. Germline V gives CDR1 MGHRA, CDR2 YSYEKL. Trimming cost V 4 bases and J 5 bases; bases outside gene matches: 5.